The sequence of this T cell receptor (beta chain) was determined in a study of blood T cell repertoires in COVID-19. Overall study context: COVID-19 samples from acute and convalescent phases originated in the United States, Italy and Spain.

The Seattle site enrolled patients during active infection and followed them longitudinally. The method was immunoSEQ multiplex PCR; TCRdb's version includes in-frame clones alone and lacks a portion of them. The sample lists 100,000 to 150,000 clones; more than 85% were seen once. V was clipped by 6 bases and J by 10 bases; unmatched bases: 6. This CDR3 has 13 residues. Sequenced: peripheral blood. This sequence originates from a man between 60 and 70 years old with COVID-19, enrolled during active disease. The chain carries TRBV12-3 or TRBV12-4 and TRBJ1-6; 7 nucleotides agree with TRBD1. For the CDR3, the DNA is TGTGCCAGCAGGAGAACAGGGGACTCACCCCTCCACTTT. Amino acid sequence: CASRRTGDSPLHF.